This T cell receptor (beta chain) derives from a study of T cells in Graves' hyperthyroidism and ophthalmopathy (dated by TCRdb to between 2019 and 2020). In terms of the full investigation: Peripheral blood samples were taken at initial diagnosis, before any treatment was given. The 100 discovery patients were divided at random into training and test sets in a 7:3 ratio. A discovery cohort of about a hundred patients, approximately 44 with Graves' ophthalmopathy and 55 to 65 with stable Graves' hyperthyroidism, was used to find distinguishing TCR V-J signatures. Once sampling was done, hyperthyroidism patients were given methimazole at a starting dose of 30 mg daily, whereas ophthalmopathy patients were given high-dose intravenous methylprednisolone. Whether ophthalmopathy could be predicted prospectively was tested in an independent validation cohort made up of 18 to 20 hyperthyroidism patients plus 17 patients who later progressed to ophthalmopathy. According to the paper, TCR Vbeta CDR3 sequencing was carried out on some 140 peripheral blood samples, which came from over 40 ophthalmopathy, under 85 hyperthyroidism and approximately 17 progressor patients. Thyroid tissue and blood T-cell repertoires from about six Graves' hyperthyroidism patients were also compared in the study. The paper's findings and limits, for the study overall: No statistical method was used to fix the sample size in advance, and group allocation was not hidden from the investigators. During validation, the model predicted progression to ophthalmopathy a median of around 7 months ahead of onset, with almost 71% sensitivity and 72.22% specificity. Ophthalmopathy was separated from stable hyperthyroidism by a 13 V-J signature model, with over 85% sensitivity and approximately 81% specificity obtained in cross-validation and 80%/75% obtained in testing. Most expanded thyroid clonotypes (frequency above 0.001) were also found in blood, which suggests that blood repertoires may mirror thyroid immune responses.

Stable Graves' hyperthyroidism was defined as the absence of progression to ophthalmopathy over 18 months of follow-up. Hyperthyroidism patients were aged 18 to 65 years and newly diagnosed, with disease duration of less than 2 months. Exclusion was applied to patients with uncontrolled infections, other autoimmune diseases, pregnancy or lactation. Diagnoses were based on clinical symptoms, serum thyroxine and TRAb, thyroid ultrasound and orbital computed tomography. PBMCs were separated from around 9.1 ml of fresh peripheral blood using Ficoll-Paque density gradient centrifugation. Total RNA was extracted with Trizol reagent, and quality was checked on an Agilent 2100 Bioanalyzer. The TCR beta CDR3 regions were amplified from the RNA transcripts. A first-round RT-PCR of the TCR CDR3 used the HTBI primer set with the Qiagen OneStep RT-PCR kit. A second multiplex PCR round built the libraries, followed by size selection and purification. Paired-end sequencing of the libraries was performed with 100 bp reads on an Illumina HiSeq2000. As for the authors' bioinformatics: SOAPnuke was used to process the raw data, with reads discarded if the reads contained adapters or uncalled bases, had a mean Phred below 15, or lacked an exact constant-primer or identifier match. High-quality paired reads were merged with COPE v1.2.5, and unique nucleotide sequences were defined as clonotypes. MiTCR v1.1 was used to align the clonotypes against IMGT TRBV, TRBD and TRBJ reference segments. The analysis included only V-J combinations with a frequency above 0.0001, which together covered roughly 99% of the repertoires. The TCS score was defined as the ratio of F50 (clonal expansion) to E x V (chaos), calculated using BLOSUM62-based TCRdist between CDR3 peptides within each V-J. Welch's t-statistics and random forest reduced 450 to 600 V-J features to 13, which were used in a naive Bayes classifier (R e1071). TCRdb passed the public sequencing reads through fastp at Q25 and MiXCR, retaining productive beta sequences. For every CDR3 protein sequence, its rows merge into one entry that carries the most common genes and DNA. These V and J calls derive from TCRdb rather than the authors' analysis. The sample table holds hundreds of thousands of distinct CDR3 sequences, of which approximately 16% were seen once. Around 43% of the sample is in the top ten clones.

This clonotype occurred many times. It has no known antigen specificity. One base away there is no much larger clone; base qualities are not given. The clonotype comes from a man in his forties with Graves' hyperthyroidism. Sequencing was carried out using blood.

The DNA reads as follows: TGCAGTGCTGGAGGGGGCACTGAAGCTTTCTTT. The translation is CSAGGGTEAFF. This sequence uses TRBV20-1 and TRBJ1-1, and TRBD1 may be the D gene, going by 6 matching bases. Via the germline V gene (reference sequence), CDR1 is DFQATT and CDR2 SNEGSKA. Trimming removed 5 bases from V and 4 bases from J, leaving 8 bases between the germline ends. Counted from cysteine to phenylalanine, this CDR3 has 11 amino acids. Kept here is only the CDR3 DNA, which spans 33 bases and is read in frame from base 1.